Given below is one TCR beta chain in context. The sample originates from a study of blood T cell repertoires in COVID-19. The authors' processing: Amplification of reference gene primers provided the estimated nucleated cell counts. Profiled with immunoSEQ multiplex PCR; TCRdb holds only in-frame clones, not every one. D and trimming come from the DNA, and the V and J calls and clone size come from that table. This sample carries roughly 200,000 clones, about 85% of them seen once, and the ten largest clones take 5% to 7.5%. Germline CDR1 is GTSNPN and CDR2 is SVGIG (reference sequence). This CDR3 is 14 amino acids long. V lost 0 bases and J 7 bases, leaving 15 bases between the germline ends.

Sequenced sample: PBMCs or T cells enriched from blood (not recorded which). The receptor was isolated from a man aged 35 to 55 who had recovered from COVID-19. The genes are TRBV30 and TRBJ1-1, with D maybe TRBD1 (5 bases). The CDR3 nucleotides are TGTGCCTGGAGTGTCCTTCGGGGGGAGGGTGAAGCTTTCTTT. Protein sequence: CAWSVLRGEGEAFF.